A single TCR beta chain is shown here with its context. PCR involved 60 Vbeta and 13 Jbeta primers. This table comes from immunoSEQ multiplex PCR, and its TCRdb copy is limited to in-frame clones, with some not included. The repertoire holds tens of thousands of clones, 70% to 75% seen once, with under 7.5% in the top ten. This entry comes from a study of cytomegalovirus exposure and HLA in healthy donors. Input material: PBMCs. This sequence was found in a woman aged 45-59 years in good health and CMV-seropositive.

CDR3 DNA: TGTGCCAGCAGCCAGGCTGGGACAGATACGCAGTATTTT. Its translation: CASSQAGTDTQYF. J is TRBJ2-3 and V is TRBV11-2; D gene unclear. Germline V gives CDR1 SGHAT, CDR2 FQNNGV. This CDR3 contains 13 residues. Trimming took off 5 bases at V and 3 bases at J, with 9 bases between the two ends.